A selection of T cell receptor beta chains follows, all from one sample in a study of cytomegalovirus exposure and HLA in healthy donors. Using immunoSEQ multiplex PCR, the repertoire was profiled, and TCRdb retains in-frame clones only, with some absent. This sample's table reports more than 95,000 clones. The sample taken for sequencing was PBMCs. The receptors derive from a man aged 18 to 29 in good health and CMV-seronegative. Each CDR3 is given without its conserved first and last residue. Fields, in order: J gene, V gene, CDR3 protein.

>TRBJ2-2|TRBV5-1
ASSSGTPNTGELF
>TRBJ1-2|TRBV11-2
ASSFTGYDYGYT
>TRBJ2-7|TRBV5-6
ASSSSGTGDYEQY
>TRBJ1-2|TRBV6-5
ASSYSTGGYGYT
>TRBJ1-1|TRBV5-6
ASSSVREAF
>TRBJ2-1|TRBV5-1
ASRLRTSGRDEQF
>TRBJ2-5|TRBV5-1
ASSLWTSGGQETQY
>TRBJ2-7|TRBV18
ASSPQGTGYEQY
>TRBJ2-3|TRBV27
ASSLLTGGTDTQY
>TRBJ1-6|TRBV5-1
ASSLAGQGDSPLH
>TRBJ2-1|TRBV7-8
ASSPSGSYNEQF